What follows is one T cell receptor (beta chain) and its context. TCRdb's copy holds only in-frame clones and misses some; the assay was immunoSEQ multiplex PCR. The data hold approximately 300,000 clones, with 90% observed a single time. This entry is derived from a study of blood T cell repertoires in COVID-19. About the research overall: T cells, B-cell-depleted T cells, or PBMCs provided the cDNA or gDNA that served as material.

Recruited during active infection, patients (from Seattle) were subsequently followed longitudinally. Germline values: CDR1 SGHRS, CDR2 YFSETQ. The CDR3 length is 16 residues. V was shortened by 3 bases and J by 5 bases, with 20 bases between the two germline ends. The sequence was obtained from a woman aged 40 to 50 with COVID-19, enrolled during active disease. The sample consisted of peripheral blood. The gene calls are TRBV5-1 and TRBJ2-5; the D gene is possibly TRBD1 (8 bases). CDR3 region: CASSSTGQGGPETQYF. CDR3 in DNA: TGCGCCAGCAGCTCTACAGGACAGGGAGGGCCCGAGACCCAGTACTTC.